One and the same sample provided the 24 T cell receptor beta chains below, sequenced in a study of T cells after yellow fever vaccination. TCRdb reprocessed the 5' RACE reads via MiXCR and lists one record per CDR3 protein. This table has around 340,000 distinct CDR3 sequences, around 13% appearing once. The input for sequencing was CD4+ T cells sorted from PBMCs, taken 15 days after the yellow fever booster vaccination. The receptors were sampled from a man between 18 and 35 years old who received the YFV17D yellow fever vaccine.

The rearrangement uses TRBV9 and TRBJ2-3; D tentatively reads TRBD1 or TRBD2 (6 bases each). Trimming shortened V by 3 bases and J by 7 bases, and 12 bases separated the two germline ends. CDR3 length equals 13 residues. From germline, CDR1 is SGDLS and CDR2 YYNGEE. The CDR3 protein is CASSGGGRNTQYF. CDR3 bases: TGTGCCAGCAGCGGAGGGGGGCGGAATACGCAGTATTTT. Full variable domain (missing parts from reference TRBV9 and TRBJ2-3): DSGVTQTPKHLITATGQRVTLRCSPRSGDLSVYWYQQSLDQGLQFLIQYYNGEERAKGNILERFSAQQFPDLHSELNLSSLELGDSALYFCASSGGGRNTQYFGPGTRLTVL.

The chain uses TRBV3-1 and TRBJ2-7, with D possibly being TRBD2 (6 bases). V was pared by 4 bases and J by 9 bases, with 16 bases between. CDR3 length: 13 amino acids. Germline V lookup: CDR1 LGHDT, CDR2 YNNKEL (reference sequence). The CDR3 region is CASSLSSRGAQYV. The CDR3 region has the DNA TGTGCCAGCAGCCTCTCCTCTCGCGGGGCGCAGTACGTC.

The V gene is TRBV5-1, the J gene TRBJ2-5, with D tentatively TRBD1 (5 bases). Germline V lookup: CDR1 SGHRS, CDR2 YFSETQ. The CDR3 has 14 amino acids. V gave up 0 bases and J gave up 1 base, with 7 bases separating them. The DNA for the CDR3 is TGCGCCAGCAGCTTGGGACAGCGCCAAGAGACCCAGTACTTC. It translates to CASSLGQRQETQYF. Combining the CDR3 with reference TRBV5-1 and TRBJ2-5 gives the whole variable domain KAGVTQTPRYLIKTRGQQVTLSCSPISGHRSVSWYQQTPGQGLQFLFEYFSETQRNKGNFPGRFSGRQFSNSRSEMNVSTLELGDSALYLCASSLGQRQETQYFGPGTRLLVL.

This clonotype turned up a few times. The chain employs TRBV20-1 and TRBJ2-7; 7 positions agree with TRBD1. CDR3 size: 15 residues. Germline-derived CDR1 and CDR2 are DFQATT and SNEGSKA (reference sequence). V dropped 4 bases and J dropped 2; count of bases not matched to a gene: 11. The CDR3 coding sequence is TGCAGTGCTAACCACAGGGGTACGGGTGCCTACGAGCAGTACGTC. It translates to CSANHRGTGAYEQYV.

This clonotype was seen at least ten times. This chain connects TRBV5-5 to TRBJ2-3; 10 bases are shared with TRBD2. From germline, CDR1 is SGHKS and CDR2 YYEKEE (reference sequence). V shed 5 bases and J 3 bases; nucleotides not matched to a gene: 6. The CDR3 sequence is 15 residues long. The CDR3 DNA reads TGTGCCAGCAGACTAGCGGGGCTGGTAACAGATACGCAGTATTTT. Protein: CASRLAGLVTDTQYF.

This clonotype was observed a handful of times. The chain joins TRBV4-3 to TRBJ2-1, with D perhaps matching TRBD2 (7 bases). The CDR3 totals 16 residues. V was clipped by 1 base and J by 9 bases, with 19 bases between them. The germline V gene encodes CDR1 LGHNA and CDR2 YSLEER. CDR3 amino acids: CASSQASAGEGGEQFF. The CDR3 nucleotides read TGCGCCAGCAGCCAAGCTTCCGCGGGGGAGGGGGGTGAGCAGTTCTTC.

This clonotype was recorded a few times. The gene calls are TRBV10-3 and TRBJ1-1; D is uncertain. Looked up from germline, CDR1 is ENHRY and CDR2 is SYGVKD. Deletions cut 4 bases from V and 7 bases from J, with 13 bases between. The length of the CDR3 is 13 residues. CDR3 sequence: CAISADMDFEAFF. CDR3 nucleotide sequence: TGTGCCATCAGTGCCGATATGGACTTTGAAGCTTTCTTT.

The chain employs TRBV28 and TRBJ1-5; 7 nucleotides agree with TRBD1. This CDR3 is 17 amino acids long. The junction had 16 bases not matched to a gene; V was cut back by 6 bases and J by 5 bases. The germline V gene has CDR1 MDHEN and CDR2 SYDVKM. DNA of the CDR3: TGTGCCAGCAGCCCCCCGAGGGGGCGCCGTATCGATCAGCCCCAGCATTTT. It is translated as CASSPPRGRRIDQPQHF.

The gene calls are TRBV7-2 and TRBJ2-5, with D possibly TRBD2 on 5 matching bases. V dropped 1 base and J dropped 0 bases, with 9 bases sitting between them. The germline V gene has CDR1 SGHTA and CDR2 FQGNSA. The CDR3 runs to 15 residues. CDR3 amino acids: CASSLGGLYQETQYF. DNA of the CDR3: TGTGCCAGCAGCTTAGGCGGGCTGTACCAAGAGACCCAGTACTTC.

In its sample, this clonotype was seen a few times. The chain carries TRBV29-1 and TRBJ2-7; weak D call: TRBD2 (6 bases). This CDR3 comprises 10 residues. V gave up 5 bases and J gave up 12 bases, with 14 bases separating them. Germline V lookup: CDR1 SQVTM, CDR2 ANQGSEA. The CDR3 is CSVPRPGRYF. CDR3 sequence (DNA): TGCAGCGTTCCCCGACCCGGGAGGTACTTC.

This clonotype was seen a handful of times. This chain joins TRBV12-3 or TRBV12-4 and TRBJ1-1; perhaps TRBD1 as D (5 bases). The CDR3 contains 14 residues. V dropped 7 bases and J dropped 7 bases, with 19 bases sitting between them. The CDR3 region is CASTLGGGRVEAFF. The CDR3, as DNA: TGTGCCAGCACCCTGGGCGGGGGACGGGTTGAAGCTTTCTTT.

J is TRBJ1-6 and V is TRBV7-2; 8 bases are shared with TRBD1. Trimming cost V 5 bases and J 11 bases; bases outside gene matches: 11. Germline CDR1 is SGHTA and CDR2 is FQGNSA. The CDR3 contains 15 residues. CDR3 in DNA: TGTGCCAGCAGCACAGGGGGGACAGTCGGCCCACCCCTCCACTTT. This gives the protein CASSTGGTVGPPLHF.

V is TRBV10-3 and J is TRBJ1-1, with D possibly TRBD1 on 5 matching bases. The CDR3 length is 14 residues. CDR1 is ENHRY, CDR2 SYGVKD, per germline. Deletions cut 0 bases from V and 3 bases from J, with 8 bases between. CDR3 sequence: CAISESAGYTEAFF. CDR3 in DNA: TGTGCCATCAGTGAGTCGGCAGGGTACACTGAAGCTTTCTTT.

This clonotype occurred a few times. V and J are TRBV27 and TRBJ2-7; the match to TRBD1 covers 9 bases. Germline CDR1 is MNHEY and CDR2 is SMNVEV (reference sequence). CDR3 length: 12 amino acids. Germline trimming cut 6 bases from V and 6 bases from J; bases unmatched to any gene: 3. CDR3 nucleotides: TGTGCCAGCAGGACAGGGGGAGGCGAGCAGTACTTC. It is translated as CASRTGGGEQYF.

This clonotype was detected ten times or more. The chain employs TRBV5-1 and TRBJ1-2; TRBD1 agrees at 9 bases. There are 14 residues in the CDR3. Germline V lookup: CDR1 SGHRS, CDR2 YFSETQ. Trimming took 0 bases from V and 8 from J; bases not matched to a gene: 5. CDR3 coding DNA: TGCGCCAGCAGCTTGGAACAGGGGGCGCCCGGCTACACCTTC. Translation gives CASSLEQGAPGYTF.

The rearrangement links TRBV12-3 or TRBV12-4 to TRBJ2-3; TRBD2 matches at 10 bases. Trimming removed 6 bases from V and 3 bases from J; junction bases left unmatched: 9. The CDR3 covers 16 residues. CDR3 sequence: CASSKPGLARTDTQYF. CDR3 coding DNA: TGTGCCAGCAGCAAACCGGGACTAGCGAGAACAGATACGCAGTATTTT.

This clonotype was detected ten times or more. V is TRBV18 and J is TRBJ1-2, with 9 bases fitting TRBD1. CDR1 is KGHSH and CDR2 is LQKENI in the germline V gene. This CDR3 spans 13 amino acids. The ends lost 8 bases at V and 5 bases at J; junction bases unmatched: 6. The CDR3 here is CASGRQGDYGYTF. CDR3 sequence (DNA): TGTGCCAGCGGCCGACAGGGGGATTATGGCTACACCTTC. The full variable domain, its missing parts supplied by reference TRBV18 and TRBJ1-2, is NAGVMQNPRHLVRRRGQEARLRCSPMKGHSHVYWYRQLPEEGLKFMVYLQKENIIDESGMPKERFSAEFPKEGPSILRIQQVVRGDSAAYFCASGRQGDYGYTFGSGTRLTVV.

This clonotype has just a few counts. This chain uses TRBV4-2 with TRBJ2-3; 9 nucleotides align to TRBD2. Germline V gives CDR1 LGHNA, CDR2 YNFKEQ. Germline trimming cut 1 base from V and 5 bases from J; bases unmatched to any gene: 7. The CDR3 is 16 amino acids. The CDR3: CASSQASAGGRDTQYF. The CDR3, as DNA: TGTGCCAGCAGCCAAGCTTCAGCGGGGGGCCGAGATACGCAGTATTTT.

The CDR3 bases are TGTGCCAGCAGTTACTCGTTCCAGGGGGCGCGGGCGGGGCAAGAGACCCAGTACTTC. Translation: CASSYSFQGARAGQETQYF. The chain carries TRBV6-5 and TRBJ2-5; 8 bases match TRBD1. V was clipped by 0 bases and J by 2 bases; unmatched bases: 14. Germline values: CDR1 MNHEY, CDR2 SVGAGI. The CDR3 is made up of 19 amino acids.

The chain has TRBV4-2 and TRBJ2-5; a possible D gene is TRBD2 (6 bases). V was pared by 0 bases and J by 7 bases, with 21 bases between. The CDR3 contains 17 residues. The V gene's germline CDR1 is LGHNA and CDR2 YNFKEQ. The CDR3 protein is CASSQDWPLGGVGTQYF. In nucleotides, the CDR3 is TGTGCCAGCAGCCAAGATTGGCCCCTCGGCGGGGTGGGGACCCAGTACTTC.

The V gene is TRBV10-3, the J gene TRBJ1-5; D is unresolved. V shed 3 bases and J shed 3 bases, with 3 bases lying between them. The germline gives CDR1 ENHRY, CDR2 SYGVKD. This CDR3 comprises 12 residues. The CDR3 DNA reads as TGTGCCATCAGTGACCTCAATCAGCCCCAGCATTTT. Translating it yields CAISDLNQPQHF.

The chain links TRBV4-1 to TRBJ2-3; D unclear. Between the trimmed V and J ends, which lost 3 bases and 4 bases, there was a span of 8 bases. The CDR3 has 13 amino acids. The V gene's germline CDR1 is MGHRA and CDR2 YSYEKL. Here the CDR3 DNA reads TGCGCCAGCAGCCATCTGGGTCCAGATACGCAGTATTTT. Translated, it gives CASSHLGPDTQYF.

This clonotype showed up many times. The V gene is TRBV2, the J gene TRBJ2-5; D perhaps matches TRBD2 (6 bases). The V and J ends lost 1 base and 7 bases respectively, with 13 bases between them. There are 14 residues in the CDR3. From germline, CDR1 is SNHLY and CDR2 FYNNEI. CDR3 in DNA: TGTGCCAGCAGTGAAGGGGAGGTGCCGCCGACCCAGTACTTC. As protein: CASSEGEVPPTQYF.

Only a few counts were recorded for this clonotype. This sequence joins TRBV7-6 and TRBJ2-1; 9 nucleotides align to TRBD1. In germline, CDR1 is SGHVS, CDR2 FNYEAQ. The length of the CDR3 is 16 residues. J gave up 6 bases and V 0 bases, and 6 bases lay outside the gene matches. The CDR3 DNA sequence: TGTGCCAGCAGCTTAGCGGCAGGACAGGGGATCAATGAGCAGTTCTTC. The encoded protein is CASSLAAGQGINEQFF.